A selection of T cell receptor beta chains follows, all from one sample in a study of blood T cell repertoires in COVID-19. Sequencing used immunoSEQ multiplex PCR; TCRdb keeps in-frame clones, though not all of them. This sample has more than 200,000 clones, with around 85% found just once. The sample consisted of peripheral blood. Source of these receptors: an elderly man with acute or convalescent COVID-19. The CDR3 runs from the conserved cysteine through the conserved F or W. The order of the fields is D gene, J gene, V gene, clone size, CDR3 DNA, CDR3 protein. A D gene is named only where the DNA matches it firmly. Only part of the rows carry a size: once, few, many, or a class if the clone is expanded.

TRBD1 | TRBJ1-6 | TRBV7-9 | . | TGTGCCAGCAGGTCACAACCGGGACAGTTTTCTCTTTCACCCCTCCACTTT | CASRSQPGQFSLSPLHF
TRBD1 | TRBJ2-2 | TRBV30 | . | TGTGCCTGGAGTGCCAGGGGGCAGGTGGGGAACACCGGGGAGCTGTTTTTT | CAWSARGQVGNTGELFF
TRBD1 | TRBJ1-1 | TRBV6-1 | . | TGTGCCAGCAGTGAAGTCGGACAGGGCGAAGCTTTCTTT | CASSEVGQGEAFF
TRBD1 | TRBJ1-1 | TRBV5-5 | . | TGTGCCAGCAGCCCTACAGGGGGTCAGATGAACACTGAAGCTTTCTTT | CASSPTGGQMNTEAFF
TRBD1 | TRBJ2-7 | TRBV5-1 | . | TGCGCCAGCAGGATGTCAAGGGGGCCCTACGAGCAGTACTTC | CASRMSRGPYEQYF
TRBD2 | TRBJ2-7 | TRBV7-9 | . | TGTGCCAGCAGCGACCGGGACTACCTCGGCGAGCAGTACTTC | CASSDRDYLGEQYF
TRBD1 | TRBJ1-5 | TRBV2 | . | TGTGCCAGCAGTGCCGACAGGGGACGCAATCAGCCCCAGCATTTT | CASSADRGRNQPQHF
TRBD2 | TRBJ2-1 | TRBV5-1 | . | TGCGCCAGCAGCGGACTAGCGGGCATAAGCTCCTACAATGAGCAGTTCTTC | CASSGLAGISSYNEQFF
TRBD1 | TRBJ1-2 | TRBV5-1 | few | TGCGCCAGCAGCTTGGTACAGGGGAACGATGGCTACACCTTC | CASSLVQGNDGYTF
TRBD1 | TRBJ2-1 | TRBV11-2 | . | TGTGCCAGCAGCCGTGGACAGGGGGCTAATAATGAGCAGTTCTTC | CASSRGQGANNEQFF
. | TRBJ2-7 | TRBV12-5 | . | TGTGCTAGTGGTTTGACCGGAGCGCAGTACTTC | CASGLTGAQYF
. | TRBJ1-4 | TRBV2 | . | TGTGCCAGCCAGGGTGGCACTAATGAAAAACTGTTTTTT | CASQGGTNEKLFF
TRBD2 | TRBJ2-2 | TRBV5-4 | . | TGTGCCAGCAGCTGGGGCGGGGGGTCCACCGGGGAGCTGTTTTTT | CASSWGGGSTGELFF
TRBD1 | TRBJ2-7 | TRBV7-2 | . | TGTGCCAGCAGCTTAGGGATCGGGACAGGGTCCTACGAGCAGTACTTC | CASSLGIGTGSYEQYF
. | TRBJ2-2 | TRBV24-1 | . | TGTGCCACCAGTGAACAACCGGGACTTCCCACCGGGGAGCTGTTTTTT | CATSEQPGLPTGELFF
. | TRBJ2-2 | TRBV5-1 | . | TGCGCCAGCAGCTTCCCCCTTGGCCAGACCGGGGAGCTGTTTTTT | CASSFPLGQTGELFF
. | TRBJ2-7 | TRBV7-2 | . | TGTGCCAGCAGTCGGTCCTACGAGCAGTACTTC | CASSRSYEQYF
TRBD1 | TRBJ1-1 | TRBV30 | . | TGTGCCTGGAGTGCGTGGACAGGGACCGTCCAGCTTGGGCTTGAAGCTTTCTTT | CAWSAWTGTVQLGLEAFF
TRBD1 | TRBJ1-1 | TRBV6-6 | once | TGTGCCAGCAGGCCCCAACTCTCGACAGGGGAGGCTGAAGCTTTCTTT | CASRPQLSTGEAEAFF
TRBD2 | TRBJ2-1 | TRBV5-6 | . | TGTGCCAGCAGCTTGTATGGCGGGGGGGCCTACAATGAGCAGTTCTTC | CASSLYGGGAYNEQFF
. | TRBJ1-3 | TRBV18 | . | TGTGCCAGCTCACCGGCCCAGGACTACACCATATATTTT | CASSPAQDYTIYF
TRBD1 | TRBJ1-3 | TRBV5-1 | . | TGCGCCAGCAGAACCAGTGCGGGGACAGTCTCTGGAAACACCATATATTTT | CASRTSAGTVSGNTIYF
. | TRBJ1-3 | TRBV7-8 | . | TGTGCCAGCAGCTTAACCGGGAGGGGCGTTCATCACTCTGGAAACACCATATATTTT | CASSLTGRGVHHSGNTIYF
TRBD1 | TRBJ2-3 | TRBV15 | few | TGTGCCACCAGCCACCACCGCGGACAGGGAAAAGATACGCAGTATTTT | CATSHHRGQGKDTQYF
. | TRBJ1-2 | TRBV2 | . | TGTGCCAGCAGTGAAAGACAAGTCTATGGCTACACCTTC | CASSERQVYGYTF
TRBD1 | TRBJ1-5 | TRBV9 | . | TGTGCCAGCAGCGCATGGGGACAGGGGGCGCGGATTATGCAGCCCCAGCATTTT | CASSAWGQGARIMQPQHF
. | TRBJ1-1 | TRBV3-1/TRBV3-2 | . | TGTGCCAGCAGCTTCGGGGGGAACACTGAAGCTTTCTTT | CASSFGGNTEAFF
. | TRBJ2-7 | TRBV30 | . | TGTGCCTGGAGTGTAGGGGTTTCCTACGAGCAGTACTTC | CAWSVGVSYEQYF
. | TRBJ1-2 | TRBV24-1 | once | TGTGCCACCAGTGACCCTTCGACAACCTATGGCTACACCTTC | CATSDPSTTYGYTF
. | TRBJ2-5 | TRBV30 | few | TGTGCCTGGAGTAAGACAGCTCGGACCCAGTACTTC | CAWSKTARTQYF
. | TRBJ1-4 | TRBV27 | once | TGTGCCAGCAGTGGCGGGCCCGCAACTAATGAAAAACTGTTTTTT | CASSGGPATNEKLFF
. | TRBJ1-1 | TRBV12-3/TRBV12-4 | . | TGTGCCAGCAGTTTCGAGGCGTTCACTGAAGCTTTCTTT | CASSFEAFTEAFF
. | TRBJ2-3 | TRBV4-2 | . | TGTGCCAGCAGCCCCCGTTTAATCTCAGATACGCAGTATTTT | CASSPRLISDTQYF
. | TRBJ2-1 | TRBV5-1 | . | TGCGCCAGCAGCTTGCTATCGGGTAGAAATGAGCAGTTCTTC | CASSLLSGRNEQFF
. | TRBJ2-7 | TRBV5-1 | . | TGCGCCAGCAGCATTGGGCTACCGCCCTACGAGCAGTACTTC | CASSIGLPPYEQYF
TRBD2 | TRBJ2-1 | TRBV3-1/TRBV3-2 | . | TGTGCCAGCAGCGTTGGGGTAGCGGGGGGGCGCAATGAGCAGTTCTTC | CASSVGVAGGRNEQFF
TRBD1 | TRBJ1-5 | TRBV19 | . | TGTGCCAGTAGTTTGGGACAGAGCAATCAGCCCCAGCATTTT | CASSLGQSNQPQHF
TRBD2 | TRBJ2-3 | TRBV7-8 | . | TGTGCCAGCAGCCCAGTCCGGACCAGCGGGAGGACAGATACGCAGTATTTT | CASSPVRTSGRTDTQYF
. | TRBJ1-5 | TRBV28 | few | TGTGCCAGCAGTTTACCAGGGTCAGGTCAGCCCCAGCATTTT | CASSLPGSGQPQHF
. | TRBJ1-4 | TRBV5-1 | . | TGCGCCAGCAGTAGAGCAACTAATGAAAAACTGTTTTTT | CASSRATNEKLFF
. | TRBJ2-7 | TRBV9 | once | TGTGCCAGCAGCGTAGATTGGTGGGGGCGTGCCGAGCAGTACTTC | CASSVDWWGRAEQYF
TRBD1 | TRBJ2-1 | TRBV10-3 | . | TGTGCCATCAGTGAGTCTTCGGTTAGTGTCCAGGGGGCGCGAGTGAATGAGCAGTTCTTC | CAISESSVSVQGARVNEQFF
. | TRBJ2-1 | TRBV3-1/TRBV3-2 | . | TGTGCCAGCAGCCTGCGGAATGAGCAGTTCTTC | CASSLRNEQFF